A selection of T cell receptor beta chains follows, all from one sample in a study of T-cell reconstitution after alpha-beta-depleted transplantation in children. TCRdb re-derived calls from the PCR reads in MiXCR, one entry per CDR3 protein. The table includes about 580,000 distinct CDR3 sequences, approximately 22% detected once. Sequenced here: PBMCs, mostly from graft donor cells, sampled 360 days after TCRalphabeta/CD19-depleted stem cell transplant. The source is a boy in the first two years of life who had a stem cell transplant for acute myeloid leukemia, so the T cells may come from the graft donor. CDR3s include the opening cysteine and the closing phenylalanine or tryptophan. The D gene is left open where the match is weak. Clone size is given for some rows only: seen once, a few or many times, or a class if the clone is expanded.

V	D	size	J	length	DNA	CDR3
TRBV20-1	.	.	TRBJ1-5	13	TGCAGTGCTAGAGAGGAGGGAGCAGGGGCCCAGCATTTT	CSAREEGAGAQHF
TRBV27	.	few	TRBJ2-1	15	TGTGCCAGCACGAGGGGACTTCCCTCCTACAATGAGCAGTTCTTC	CASTRGLPSYNEQFF
TRBV27	TRBD2	.	TRBJ2-5	15	TGTGCCAGCTCCTGGACTAGCGGGGTCCTAGAGACCCAGTACTTC	CASSWTSGVLETQYF
TRBV7-2	TRBD2	.	TRBJ2-7	15	TGTGCCAGCAGCCTAGCGGGGGGGCCAGTCTACGAGCAGTACTTC	CASSLAGGPVYEQYF
TRBV29-1	.	few	TRBJ1-4	14	TGCAGCGTTGGAGGAAAGGGCGGCGGTGAAAAACTGTTTTTT	CSVGGKGGGEKLFF
TRBV6-5	TRBD1	few	TRBJ2-5	15	TGTGCCAGCAGTTACTCGGGACAGGGAGGCGAGACCCAGTACTTC	CASSYSGQGGETQYF
TRBV5-1	TRBD2	few	TRBJ2-5	15	TGCGCCAGCAGGGGTACGACTAGCGGGGAAGAGACCCAGTACTTC	CASRGTTSGEETQYF
TRBV12-3/TRBV12-4	.	.	TRBJ1-5	17	TGTGCCAGCAGTTTTTGGGCACACAGTGATAGCAATCAGCCCCAGCATTTT	CASSFWAHSDSNQPQHF
TRBV20-1	.	few	TRBJ1-2	15	TGCAGTGCCAAGGGGTCGGGACATATCAACTATGGCTACACCTTC	CSAKGSGHINYGYTF
TRBV4-3	TRBD2	.	TRBJ2-3	18	TGCGCCAGCAGCTGGTCGCGGGCTAGCGGGGGGACCACAGATACGCAGTATTTT	CASSWSRASGGTTDTQYF
TRBV7-9	.	many	TRBJ1-1	15	TGTGCCAGCAGCTTCTCCGGCGGACCGAACACTGAAGCTTTCTTT	CASSFSGGPNTEAFF
TRBV6-1	.	.	TRBJ2-1	13	TGTGCCAGCAGGATAGCGGAGTACAATGAGCAGTTCTTC	CASRIAEYNEQFF
TRBV7-7	TRBD2	many	TRBJ2-2	16	TGTGCCAGCAGCTCCCTGACTAGCTTGAACACCGGGGAGCTGTTTTTT	CASSSLTSLNTGELFF
TRBV20-1	.	few	TRBJ1-3	14	TGCAGTGCTCCACGGGGGAACGGGGGGAACACCATATATTTT	CSAPRGNGGNTIYF
TRBV11-1	TRBD2	.	TRBJ2-3	18	TGTGCCAGCAGCTTAAATAGCGGGTTCAACCGTGGCACAGATACGCAGTATTTT	CASSLNSGFNRGTDTQYF
TRBV27	TRBD1	few	TRBJ2-7	14	TGTGCCACTGCGGCGCCGGGACAGTTCTACGAGCAGTACTTC	CATAAPGQFYEQYF
TRBV2	.	.	TRBJ1-5	17	TGTGCCAGCAGTGAATGGGTCGGGCAGGGGAGCAATCAGCCCCAGCATTTT	CASSEWVGQGSNQPQHF
TRBV9	TRBD1	.	TRBJ2-6	18	TGTGCCAGCAGCGTGGGGGGACAGGGGCACTCTGGGGCCAACGTCCTGACTTTC	CASSVGGQGHSGANVLTF
TRBV12-3/TRBV12-4	TRBD1	few	TRBJ2-5	19	TGTGCCAGCAGTTTAGCTCCTTCTCCCGGGACAGGGGGCGAGGAGACCCAGTACTTC	CASSLAPSPGTGGEETQYF
TRBV6-2/TRBV6-3	.	many	TRBJ2-6	15	TGTGCCAGCAGTTACATCGGGTTAGGGGCCAACGTCCTGACTTTC	CASSYIGLGANVLTF
TRBV6-5	.	.	TRBJ2-7	14	TGTGCCAGCAGTTACTCGTACACCTCCTACGAGCAGTACTTC	CASSYSYTSYEQYF
TRBV12-3/TRBV12-4	.	many	TRBJ2-3	15	TGTGCCAGCAGCCCTTCAAGGGGTCGCGCAGATACGCAGTATTTT	CASSPSRGRADTQYF
TRBV5-8	.	few	TRBJ2-3	16	TGTGCCAGCAGCAGGGGAGGTCAAGCTAGCACAGATACGCAGTATTTT	CASSRGGQASTDTQYF
TRBV7-6	.	.	TRBJ2-5	14	TGTGCCAGCAGCTTAGACGTGGGGGCAGAGACCCAGTACTTC	CASSLDVGAETQYF
TRBV5-1	.	many	TRBJ2-5	14	TGCGCCAGCAGCTTGGAGGTAGGGCAAGAGACCCAGTACTTC	CASSLEVGQETQYF
TRBV12-3/TRBV12-4	.	.	TRBJ1-5	16	TGTGCCAGCAGTCTCAAGGGGGAATACGGCAATCAGCCCCAGCATTTT	CASSLKGEYGNQPQHF
TRBV5-5	.	.	TRBJ2-5	16	TGTGCCAGCCTCCATGGGGTCCGGGAACCTCAAGAGACCCAGTACTTC	CASLHGVREPQETQYF
TRBV13	.	few	TRBJ2-3	13	TGTGCCAGCAGCTTAGGGCGGAGAGATACGCAGTATTTT	CASSLGRRDTQYF
TRBV20-1	.	.	TRBJ2-5	14	TGCAGTGCGTTTAGCGGTATCCTTCAAGAGACCCAGTACTTC	CSAFSGILQETQYF
TRBV4-3	TRBD2	many	TRBJ2-2	17	TGCGCCAGCAGCCAAGGTCCGGGACTAGCGGTACCCGGGGAGCTGTTTTTT	CASSQGPGLAVPGELFF
TRBV5-1	TRBD1	.	TRBJ1-1	16	TGCGCCAGCAGCACCAGACAGGGGATTATGAACACTGAAGCTTTCTTT	CASSTRQGIMNTEAFF
TRBV12-3/TRBV12-4	.	few	TRBJ2-7	13	TGTGCCAGCAGTTTTCAGCGTGTCGACGAGCAGTACTTC	CASSFQRVDEQYF
TRBV7-2	.	.	TRBJ2-3	13	TGTGCCAGCAGCCCAAGGGGGGGAGATACGCAGTATTTT	CASSPRGGDTQYF
TRBV20-1	.	few	TRBJ2-5	15	TGCAGTCCTATGACTGGGACCACAGACCGGGAGACCCAGTACTTC	CSPMTGTTDRETQYF
TRBV20-1	.	many	TRBJ2-1	12	TGCAGTGGAGCAGACACTAGTGATGAGCAGTTCTTC	CSGADTSDEQFF
TRBV7-6	.	.	TRBJ1-6	12	TGTGCCAGCAGGGGCCTCAGTTCACCCCTCCACTTT	CASRGLSSPLHF
TRBV12-3/TRBV12-4	.	many	TRBJ2-2	16	TGTGCCAGCAGTTTCACTAGCGTCGGGGGCAGCGGGGAGCTGTTTTTT	CASSFTSVGGSGELFF
TRBV7-9	.	.	TRBJ2-1	14	TGTGCCAGCAGCTCGGGACTTTCCTACAATGAGCAGTTCTTC	CASSSGLSYNEQFF
TRBV7-8	.	.	TRBJ1-2	14	TGTGCCAGCAGTCAAATGGGGGGGCGCGGTGGCTACACCTTC	CASSQMGGRGGYTF
TRBV27	.	few	TRBJ1-1	13	TGTGCCAGCAGTCCCAATGAGGGTCCTGAAGCTTTCTTT	CASSPNEGPEAFF
TRBV28	TRBD1	few	TRBJ2-3	13	TGTGCCAGCAGGCCCACAGGGGCACATACGCAGTATTTT	CASRPTGAHTQYF
TRBV6-1	.	few	TRBJ2-7	12	TGTGCCAGCAGTGATAGTACCTACGAGCAGTACTTC	CASSDSTYEQYF
TRBV5-6	.	few	TRBJ2-5	14	TGTGCCAGCAGCCGTTTTGGACCCCAAGAGACCCAGTACTTC	CASSRFGPQETQYF
TRBV29-1	.	.	TRBJ2-3	10	TGCAGCGTATCCAGCGGTACGCAGTATTTT	CSVSSGTQYF
TRBV5-5	TRBD2	.	TRBJ2-2	13	TGTGCCAGCAGCCGGACTAGCGCCGGGGAGCTGTTTTTT	CASSRTSAGELFF
TRBV7-2	.	few	TRBJ1-5	14	TGTGCCAGCAGCTTAGGTAGGGTTCGTCAGCCCCAGCATTTT	CASSLGRVRQPQHF
TRBV28	.	few	TRBJ2-7	15	TGTGCCAGCAGTCTATACCCAGATACAACCTACGAGCAGTACTTC	CASSLYPDTTYEQYF
TRBV10-3	.	few	TRBJ2-1	17	TGTGCCATCAGTGACCTGCAGAGGAGGGGGACCTACAATGAGCAGTTCTTC	CAISDLQRRGTYNEQFF
TRBV6-5	.	.	TRBJ1-5	15	TGTGCCAGCAACGATAGACAGAAAAGCAATCAGCCCCAGCATTTT	CASNDRQKSNQPQHF
TRBV20-1	TRBD1	many	TRBJ1-5	13	TGCAGTGCTAGCAAAACAGGGGAACAGCCCCAGCATTTT	CSASKTGEQPQHF
TRBV10-3	.	few	TRBJ2-2	16	TGTGCCATCAGTGAGTCGGCGGCAGTAAACACCGGGGAGCTGTTTTTT	CAISESAAVNTGELFF
TRBV5-1	TRBD1	.	TRBJ1-4	15	TGCGCCAGCAGCTCAACCGGGACAGGGAAAGAAAAACTGTTTTTT	CASSSTGTGKEKLFF
TRBV6-1	.	few	TRBJ1-1	14	TGTGCCAGCATTGAGGCGGCTGGGAAAAATACGGCTTTCTTT	CASIEAAGKNTAFF
TRBV29-1	TRBD1	.	TRBJ1-2	16	TGCAGCGTTGAAGCTCCCGGGTCCGGGACAGGGCATGGCTACACCTTC	CSVEAPGSGTGHGYTF
TRBV6-1	TRBD1	many	TRBJ2-2	15	TGTGCCAGCAGGGGGGACAGGGTGAACACCGGGGAGCTGTTTTTT	CASRGDRVNTGELFF